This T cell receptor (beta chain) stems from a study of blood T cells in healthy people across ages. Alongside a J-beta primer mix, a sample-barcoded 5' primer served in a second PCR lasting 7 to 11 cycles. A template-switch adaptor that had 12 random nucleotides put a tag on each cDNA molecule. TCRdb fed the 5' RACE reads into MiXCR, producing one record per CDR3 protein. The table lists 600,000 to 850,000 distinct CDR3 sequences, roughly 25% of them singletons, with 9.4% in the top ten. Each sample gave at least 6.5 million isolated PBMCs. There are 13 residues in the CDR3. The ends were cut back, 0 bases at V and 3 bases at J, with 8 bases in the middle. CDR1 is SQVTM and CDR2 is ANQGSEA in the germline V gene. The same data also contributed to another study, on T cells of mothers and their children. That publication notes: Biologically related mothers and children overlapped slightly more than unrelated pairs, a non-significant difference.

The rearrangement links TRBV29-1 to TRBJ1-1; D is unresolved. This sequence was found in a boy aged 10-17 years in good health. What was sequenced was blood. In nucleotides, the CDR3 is TGCAGCGTTGAAGAAGGAGGACACACTGAAGCTTTCTTT. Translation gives CSVEEGGHTEAFF.